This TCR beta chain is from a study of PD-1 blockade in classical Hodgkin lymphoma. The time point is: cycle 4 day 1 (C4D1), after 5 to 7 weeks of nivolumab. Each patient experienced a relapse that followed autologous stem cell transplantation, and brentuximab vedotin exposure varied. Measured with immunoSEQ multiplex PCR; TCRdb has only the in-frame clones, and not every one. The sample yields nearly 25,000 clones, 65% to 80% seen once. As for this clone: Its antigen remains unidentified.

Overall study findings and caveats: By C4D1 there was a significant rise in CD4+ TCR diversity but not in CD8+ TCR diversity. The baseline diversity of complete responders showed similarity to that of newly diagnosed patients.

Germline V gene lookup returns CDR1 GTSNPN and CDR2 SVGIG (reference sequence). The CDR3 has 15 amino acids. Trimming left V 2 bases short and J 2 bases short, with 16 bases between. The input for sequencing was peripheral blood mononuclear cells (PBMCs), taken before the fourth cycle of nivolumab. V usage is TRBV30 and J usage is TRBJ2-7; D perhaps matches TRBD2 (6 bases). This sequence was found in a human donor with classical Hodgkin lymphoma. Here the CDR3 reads CAWSRGLYTAYEQYF. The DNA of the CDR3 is TGTGCCTGGAGTCGGGGACTGTACACGGCCTACGAGCAGTACTTC.